The 8 T cell receptor beta chains in this list originate from one sample, sequenced in a study of T cell changes during pregnancy in multiple sclerosis. Clones were read by immunoSEQ multiplex PCR, and TCRdb kept only the in-frame ones, dropping some. The sample contains about 50,000 clones, approximately 94% of which appear only once. The sequences come from CD4+ T cells from peripheral blood mononuclear cells, collected before pregnancy. The receptor set was obtained from a female donor with multiple sclerosis, enrolled in a pregnancy study.

The chain uses TRBV12-5 and TRBJ2-1, with TRBD2 matching over 9 bases. Germline-derived CDR1 and CDR2 are LGHNT and FRNRAP. J gave up 8 bases and V 1 base, and 6 bases lay outside the gene matches. The CDR3 loop spans 15 amino acids. CDR3 sequence (DNA): TGTGCTAGTGGTTTGGGATCGGGACTAGCATATGAGCAGTTCTTC. Translating gives CASGLGSGLAYEQFF. The full variable domain, with the rest looked up from reference TRBV12-5 and TRBJ2-1, is DARVTQTPRHKVTEMGQEVTMRCQPILGHNTVFWYRQTMMQGLELLAYFRNRAPLDDSGMPKDRFSAEMPDATLATLKIQPSEPRDSAVYFCASGLGSGLAYEQFFGPGTRLTVL.

The chain has TRBV5-1 and TRBJ2-3; D unclear. V gave up 4 bases and J gave up 0 bases, with 12 bases separating them. CDR3 length equals 15 residues. The germline V gene encodes CDR1 SGHRS and CDR2 YFSETQ. The CDR3 region has the DNA TGCGCCAGCAGCGGTTCAGCGACTAGCACAGATACGCAGTATTTT. Translation gives CASSGSATSTDTQYF.

The chain links TRBV28 to TRBJ1-2; D possibly corresponds to TRBD1 (5 bases). The germline V and J ends were trimmed by 10 bases and 0 bases, with 21 bases remaining between them. The CDR3 has 16 amino acids. Per germline, CDR1 MDHEN and CDR2 SYDVKM. The CDR3 region has the DNA TGTGCCATCACCTCCCTTGGGGCCGACACTAACTATGGCTACACCTTC. Translated: CAITSLGADTNYGYTF.

This clone has just one count. The gene calls are TRBV19 and TRBJ2-1; TRBD2 might be the D (5 bases). The CDR3 has 15 amino acids. Trimming removed 6 bases from V and 2 bases from J, with 14 bases in between. CDR1 LNHDA and CDR2 SQIVND come from the germline V gene (reference sequence). CDR3 loop: CASSETGMAYNEQFF. DNA for the CDR3: TGTGCCAGTAGCGAGACGGGGATGGCCTACAATGAGCAGTTCTTC. The full variable domain, its missing parts supplied by reference TRBV19 and TRBJ2-1, is DGGITQSPKYLFRKEGQNVTLSCEQNLNHDAMYWYRQDPGQGLRLIYYSQIVNDFQKGDIAEGYSVSREKKESFPLTVTSAQKNPTAFYLCASSETGMAYNEQFFGPGTRLTVL.

The gene calls are TRBV7-2 and TRBJ2-7; 8 nucleotides align to TRBD2. Germline CDR1 reads SGHTA; CDR2 reads FQGNSA. V trimming: 0 bases; J trimming: 2 bases; junction bases outside the gene matches: 3. CDR3 length: 15 residues. DNA of the CDR3: TGTGCCAGCAGCTTAGCTAGCGGGGCTCCCTACGAGCAGTACTTC. This encodes CASSLASGAPYEQYF. Using reference TRBV7-2 and TRBJ2-7 for the parts outside the CDR3, the full variable domain is GAGVSQSPSNKVTEKGKDVELRCDPISGHTALYWYRQSLGQGLEFLIYFQGNSAPDKSGLPSDRFSAERTGGSVSTLTIQRTQQEDSAVYLCASSLASGAPYEQYFGPGTRLTVT.

This clone has just a few counts. V gene TRBV27 combines with J gene TRBJ2-7, with 8 nucleotides matching TRBD1. The V gene's germline CDR1 is MNHEY and CDR2 SMNVEV (reference sequence). The CDR3 sequence is 15 residues long. V gave up 7 bases and J gave up 2 bases; unmatched junction bases: 10. CDR3 sequence: CASKGVGTGTYEQYF. CDR3 nucleotide sequence: TGTGCCAGCAAAGGGGTGGGGACAGGAACCTACGAGCAGTACTTC.

The CDR3 loop is CAWSGSTGGRNTGELFF. In DNA, the CDR3 is TGTGCCTGGAGTGGATCGACAGGGGGGCGGAACACCGGGGAGCTGTTTTTT. The V call is TRBV30, the J call TRBJ2-2; 9 bases match TRBD1. The germline gives CDR1 GTSNPN, CDR2 SVGIG (reference sequence). CDR3 length: 17 residues. V lost 1 base to trimming and J lost 1 base; unmatched junction nucleotides: 7. The full variable domain, in which reference TRBV30 and TRBJ2-2 provide the parts outside the CDR3, is SQTIHQWPATLVQPVGSPLSLECTVEGTSNPNLYWYRQAAGRGLQLLFYSVGIGQISSEVPQNLSASRPQDRQFILSSKKLLLSDSGFYLCAWSGSTGGRNTGELFFGEGSRLTVL.

The chain carries TRBV2 and TRBJ2-7; 10 bases fit TRBD2. The CDR3 runs to 15 residues. The J segment lost 7 bases and the V segment lost 5 bases, leaving 11 bases of the junction unmatched. The germline V gene has CDR1 SNHLY and CDR2 FYNNEI. As DNA, the CDR3 is TGTGCCAGCAGTCGTGGCTCAGCGGGAGGGTGGGAGCAGTACTTC. It encodes CASSRGSAGGWEQYF.